The TCR beta chain under discussion was sequenced for a study of blood T cell repertoires in COVID-19 (dated by TCRdb to 2018 to 2021). The study in broad terms: Samples from collaborators originated in the United States, Italy and Spain and spanned both the acute and convalescent phases of COVID-19. The prospective study material was composed of cDNA or gDNA derived from T cells, B-cell-depleted T cells, or PBMCs. The dataset comprised deeply sampled blood TCRbeta repertoires from subjects exposed to, actively infected with, or recovered from COVID-19. The repertoires were released in a freely available public database meant as a resource for research on the immune response to SARS-CoV-2. The samples were drawn from the first 160 participants of the ongoing ImmuneRACE study and from 950 to 1,500 subjects provided by 6 global collaborators. The sample metadata nearly always contained a de-identified subject ID, COVID-19 status, age in years and sex. Where available, HLA class I and class II types were obtained from metadata supplied by the sample provider rather than from assay-based typing. The paper's findings and limits, for the study overall: The amount of clinical and demographic metadata varied by source and participant and was provided uncurated.

The germline V gene gives CDR1 as MNHEY and CDR2 as SVGAGI. The CDR3 runs 14 residues from the cysteine to the phenylalanine. The only DNA kept is the CDR3, 42 bases in frame from the first base. V is shortened by 5 bases, J by 0 bases, and the region joining them spans 11 bases. The immunoSEQ Assay, a bias-controlled multiplex PCR, was used to amplify TCRbeta CDR3 regions from genomic DNA. The original pipeline was this. The number of nucleated cells in each sample was estimated by amplification of reference gene primers within the assay. Sequence reads were collapsed and filtered to measure the absolute abundance of every unique TCRbeta CDR3 rearrangement. For each sample, productive Simpson clonality was calculated by taking the square root of Simpson's diversity index across productive rearrangements. TCRdb stores this immuneACCESS table with in-frame sequences only. Part of the clones is absent; in the studies checked, under half of the shortfall reflects unresolved V genes, and no reason is known for the rest. The DNA was the basis for D and trimming; V, J and clone size are from that table. Present in this sample are about 110,000 clones, approximately 88% of which were seen just once. The biggest ten clones account for around 7% of the sample.

Each collaborating institution followed its own protocols to collect whole blood in K2EDTA tubes. For TCRbeta analysis, collaborator samples were shipped as frozen whole blood, as isolated PBMCs, or as DNA extracted from either sample type. As for this clone: Its antigen remains unidentified. Per-base qualities were not stored, and no clone one base away is much larger.

This receptor was obtained from a man aged 50 to 59 with active or convalescent COVID-19. The source material was peripheral blood. Recombination joined TRBV6-5 with TRBJ2-7; 5 matching bases give a weak D call of TRBD1. The CDR3 protein is CASSRSRDSYEQYF. The base sequence is TGTGCCAGCAGTCGAAGCAGGGACTCCTACGAGCAGTACTTC.